This T cell receptor (beta chain) was observed in a study of CD8 T cells in ankylosing spondylitis. General study results and limits: One TCR beta motif, made up of roughly 8 highly homologous variants, appeared characteristic of ankylosing spondylitis blood. Significant enrichment of disease-linked clones was reportedly seen in matched ankylosing spondylitis synovial fluid.

Only a few counts were recorded for this clonotype. Its target is unknown. Libraries for TCR beta were made by quantitative 5'-RACE with molecular barcodes. MiXCR, applied by TCRdb to the 5' RACE reads, yields one record per CDR3 protein. The table has about 96,000 distinct CDR3 sequences, 27% seen once. CDR3 length: 14 amino acids. After removal of 6 bases from V and 0 bases from J, the junction contained 3 bases not matched to a gene. Germline CDR1 SEHNR, CDR2 FQNEAQ (reference sequence). The receptor was derived from a male donor with ankylosing spondylitis or in good health (not recorded which). The specimen was blood, either unsorted or a sorted T cell fraction (not recorded which). The chain employs TRBV7-9 and TRBJ2-7; 9 nucleotides align to TRBD2. For the CDR3, the DNA is TGTGCCAGCAGGGGTAGCGGGAGCTCCTACGAGCAGTACTTC. It translates to CASRGSGSSYEQYF.